What follows are 10 T cell receptor beta chains derived from one specimen sequenced in a study of cytomegalovirus exposure and HLA in healthy donors. 13 Jbeta primers and 60 Vbeta primers were used for the PCR. Sequencing was performed with immunoSEQ multiplex PCR; in TCRdb, only in-frame clones are kept and a portion is missing. Of fewer than 200,000 clones listed, around 90% are singletons. Sequenced sample: PBMCs. The receptor set was obtained from a boy aged 2 to 10 in good health and CMV-seronegative.

V and J are TRBV27 and TRBJ1-2, with 9 bases aligning to TRBD1. The CDR3 contains 14 residues. The ends lost 2 bases at V and 8 bases at J; junction bases unmatched: 6. Germline-derived CDR1 and CDR2 are MNHEY and SMNVEV (reference sequence). The CDR3 nucleotides read TGTGCCAGCAGTTTAGTGGGACAGGGAAGAGGCTACACCTTC. It encodes CASSLVGQGRGYTF.

The V call is TRBV5-6, the J call TRBJ2-3; D might be TRBD1 (5 bases). CDR3 length: 15 amino acids. Germline lookup yields CDR1 SGHDT and CDR2 YYEEEE. Deletions cut 1 base from V and 0 bases from J, with 9 bases between. The CDR3 sequence: CASSLFDRSTDTQYF. CDR3 nucleotides: TGTGCCAGCAGCTTGTTTGACAGAAGCACAGATACGCAGTATTTT.

V gene TRBV5-6 combines with J gene TRBJ2-3, with 7 bases fitting TRBD2. This CDR3 region has 11 residues. Germline trimming cut 7 bases from V and 7 bases from J; bases unmatched to any gene: 3. Germline V gives CDR1 SGHDT, CDR2 YYEEEE. The CDR3 coding sequence is TGTGCCAGCTACGGGGGGAATACGCAGTATTTT. This sequence encodes CASYGGNTQYF.

Concerning this clone: An end of the junction does not agree with germline; a read error may underlie this. This chain joins TRBV28 and TRBJ2-3; 7 bases line up with TRBD2. The CDR3 is made up of 12 amino acids. Germline V CDR1 and CDR2: MDHEN, SYDVKM. The CDR3 nucleotides are TGTGCCAGCAGTTTACAAAGGGAAAGCGGGGATTTT. This translates into CASSLQRESGDF.

The chain has TRBV5-4 and TRBJ2-5, with a tentative D call TRBD2 (6 bases). Germline CDR1 is SGHNT and CDR2 is YYREEE (reference sequence). CDR3 size: 14 residues. Trimming pared 0 bases from V and 0 bases from J, leaving 6 bases between. CDR3 protein: CASSLGDYQETQYF. The CDR3 DNA is TGTGCCAGCAGCTTGGGGGACTACCAAGAGACCCAGTACTTC.

The chain recombines TRBV5-1 with TRBJ1-2, with 7 bases matching TRBD1. This CDR3 comprises 14 residues. V shed 7 bases and J 8 bases; nucleotides not matched to a gene: 14. Germline lookup yields CDR1 SGHRS and CDR2 YFSETQ. The CDR3 loop reads CASGPGTDRRGYTF. In DNA form, the CDR3 reads TGCGCCAGCGGGCCCGGGACAGACCGTCGCGGCTACACCTTC.

The rearrangement uses TRBV9 and TRBJ1-1; 10 positions agree with TRBD1. The CDR3 spans 16 residues. Germline CDR1 SGDLS, CDR2 YYNGEE. V was pared by 2 bases and J by 5 bases, with 9 bases of the junction left unmatched. CDR3 in DNA: TGTGCCAGCAGCGTCCCGGGACAGGGGTTGGCGACTGAAGCTTTCTTT. Translating it yields CASSVPGQGLATEAFF.

V usage is TRBV27 and J usage is TRBJ2-3; 7 positions match TRBD2. The CDR3 is 14 residues long. The germline V gene has CDR1 MNHEY and CDR2 SMNVEV (reference sequence). The V gene end was trimmed by 8 bases and the J gene end by 1 base; junction bases not matched to a gene: 6. The CDR3 is CASGRRGGTDTQYF. The CDR3 region has the DNA TGTGCCAGCGGCAGACGGGGGGGCACAGATACGCAGTATTTT.

J is TRBJ1-3 and V is TRBV7-8, with TRBD1 as a possible D gene (5 bases). V gave up 1 base and J gave up 0 bases, with 22 bases separating them. The CDR3 is made up of 20 amino acids. From germline, CDR1 is SGHVS and CDR2 FQNEAQ. This CDR3 is CASSLGPRARTESSGNTIYF. The CDR3 coding sequence is TGTGCCAGCAGCTTAGGGCCCAGGGCCCGAACCGAGAGCTCTGGAAACACCATATATTTT.

The chain is built from TRBV4-1 and TRBJ2-7; the match to TRBD1 covers 9 bases. V was clipped by 3 bases and J by 6 bases; unmatched bases: 6. The CDR3 runs to 14 residues. Germline CDR1 MGHRA, CDR2 YSYEKL. In DNA form, the CDR3 reads TGCGCCAGCAGCCAGATACAGGGGGCTGGCGAGCAGTACTTC. Protein product: CASSQIQGAGEQYF.